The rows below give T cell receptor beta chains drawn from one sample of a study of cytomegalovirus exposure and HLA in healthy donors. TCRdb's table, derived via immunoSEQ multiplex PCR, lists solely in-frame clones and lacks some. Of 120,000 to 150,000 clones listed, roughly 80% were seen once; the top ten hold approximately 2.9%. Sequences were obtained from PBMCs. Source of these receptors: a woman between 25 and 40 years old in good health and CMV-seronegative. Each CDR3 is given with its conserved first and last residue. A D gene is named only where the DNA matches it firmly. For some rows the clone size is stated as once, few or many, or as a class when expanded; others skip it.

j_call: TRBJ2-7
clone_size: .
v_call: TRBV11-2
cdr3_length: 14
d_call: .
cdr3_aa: CASSYGSGSYEQYF
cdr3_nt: TGTGCCAGCAGCTACGGATCCGGGAGCTACGAGCAGTACTTC

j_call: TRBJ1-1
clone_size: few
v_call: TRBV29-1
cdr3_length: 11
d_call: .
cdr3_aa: CTGTTNTEAFF
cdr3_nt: TGCACAGGGACAACGAACACTGAAGCTTTCTTT

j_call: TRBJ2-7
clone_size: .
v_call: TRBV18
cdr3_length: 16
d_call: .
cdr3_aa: CASSPPFSWGDCEQYF
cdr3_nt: TGTGCCAGCTCACCACCTTTCAGTTGGGGGGACTGCGAGCAGTACTTC

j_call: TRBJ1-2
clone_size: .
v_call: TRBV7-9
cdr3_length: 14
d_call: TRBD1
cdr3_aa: CASSQTGQAKGYTF
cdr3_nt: TGTGCCAGCAGCCAAACGGGACAGGCGAAGGGCTACACCTTC

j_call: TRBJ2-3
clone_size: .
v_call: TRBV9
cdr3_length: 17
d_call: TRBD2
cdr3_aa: CASSGRLAGGGTDTQYF
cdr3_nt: TGTGCCAGCAGCGGTAGACTAGCGGGAGGTGGCACAGATACGCAGTATTTT

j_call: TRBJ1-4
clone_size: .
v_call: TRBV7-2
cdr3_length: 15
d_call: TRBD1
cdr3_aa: CASSLSGQPLRGLFF
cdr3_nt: TGTGCCAGCAGCCTCTCGGGACAGCCACTAAGGGGACTGTTTTTT

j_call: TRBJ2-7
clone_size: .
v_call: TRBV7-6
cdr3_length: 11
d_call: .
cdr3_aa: CASSSAYEQYF
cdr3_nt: TGTGCCAGCAGCTCTGCCTACGAGCAGTACTTC

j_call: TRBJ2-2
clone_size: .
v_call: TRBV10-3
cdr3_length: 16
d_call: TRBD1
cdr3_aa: CAISDSGGANTGELFF
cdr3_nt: TGTGCCATCAGTGATTCAGGGGGCGCGAACACCGGGGAGCTGTTTTTT

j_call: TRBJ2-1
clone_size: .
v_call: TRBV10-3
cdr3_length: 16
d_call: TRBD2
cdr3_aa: CAISETQLAGGYEQFF
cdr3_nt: TGTGCCATCAGTGAGACCCAACTAGCGGGGGGGTATGAGCAGTTCTTC

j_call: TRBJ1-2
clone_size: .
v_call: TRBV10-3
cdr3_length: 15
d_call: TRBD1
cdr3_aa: CAIQPGTARNYGYTF
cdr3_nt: TGTGCCATTCAACCCGGGACAGCCCGGAACTATGGCTACACCTTC

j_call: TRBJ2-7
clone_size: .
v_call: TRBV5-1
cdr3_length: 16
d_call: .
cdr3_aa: CASSLDRQLTTYEQYF
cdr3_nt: TGCGCCAGCAGCTTAGACCGGCAGCTAACTACCTACGAGCAGTACTTC

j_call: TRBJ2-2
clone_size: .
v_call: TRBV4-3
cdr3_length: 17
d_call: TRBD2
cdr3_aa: CASSQDWQRGNTGELFF
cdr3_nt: TGCGCCAGCAGCCAAGATTGGCAGCGGGGGAACACCGGGGAGCTGTTTTTT

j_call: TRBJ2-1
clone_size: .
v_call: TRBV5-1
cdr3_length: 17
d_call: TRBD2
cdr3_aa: CASSLMSSGGGYNEQFF
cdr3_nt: TGCGCCAGCAGCTTGATGTCTAGCGGGGGGGGCTACAATGAGCAGTTCTTC

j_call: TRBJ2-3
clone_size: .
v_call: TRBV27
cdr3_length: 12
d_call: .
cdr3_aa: CASSSRADTQYF
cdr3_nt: TGTGCCAGCAGTTCTCGTGCAGATACGCAGTATTTT